The T cell receptor (beta chain) under discussion was sequenced for a study of blood T cell repertoires in COVID-19. On the study more broadly: Samples of COVID-19 (acute and convalescent) were obtained from the United States, Italy and Spain. T cells, B-cell-depleted T cells, or PBMCs provided the cDNA or gDNA that served as material.

In the original analysis: Cell counts per sample came from amplifying reference gene primers. Here immunoSEQ multiplex PCR was the method, and the copy in TCRdb shows in-frame clones only, minus some. The DNA was the basis for D and trimming; V, J and clone size are from that table. The sample has about 220,000 clones; 70% to 90% are singletons. The CDR3 is 15 residues long. The V segment lost 2 bases and the J segment 2 bases; nucleotides outside the gene matches: 7. CDR1 and CDR2 (germline): SGHKS, YYEKEE (reference sequence). The clonotype originates from a middle-aged man who had recovered from COVID-19. The chain carries TRBV5-5 and TRBJ2-7, with 7 bases matching TRBD2. Sequencing was performed on peripheral blood. The CDR3 DNA reads as TGTGCCAGCAGCTTTAGGGTAGCGGGTACCTACGAGCAGTACTTC. It encodes CASSFRVAGTYEQYF.